The clone carrying this T cell receptor beta chain was counted only a few times. Its antigen is not identified. The CDR3 consists of 14 residues. Trimming shortened V by 5 bases and J by 9 bases, and 14 bases separated the two germline ends. The germline V gene encodes CDR1 SGHTA and CDR2 FQGNSA. Produced via immunoSEQ multiplex PCR; TCRdb's table is partial and in-frame only. Among about 120,000 clones listed, 80% to 90% were seen once. This specimen comes from a study of T cell responses to AZD1222 COVID-19 vaccine. General study points: Females made up more of the donors, who were largely white British, and clonal diversity may have come out too low. CD4 TCRs linked to vaccination spanned spike, dominating at 160-218 and 743-854.

This receptor was obtained from an adult in good health. V usage is TRBV7-2 and J usage is TRBJ1-6; D may be TRBD1 (6 bases). The sequencing here drew on peripheral blood, taken on day 0 of AZD1222 vaccination. The CDR3 DNA follows: TGTGCCAGCAGCCTCAGCACAGGGCCTTCACCCCTCCACTTT. Translated: CASSLSTGPSPLHF.